These T cell receptor beta chains were read from a single sample in a study of blood T cell repertoires in COVID-19. Generated by immunoSEQ multiplex PCR, the TCRdb table keeps only in-frame clones and is missing some. The sample shows 100,000 or so clones, less than 95% of them seen only once. The specimen sequenced was peripheral blood. Every receptor here comes from a human donor with active COVID-19. The donor label of this sample is uncertain. Both conserved end residues are part of each CDR3. A D gene is named only where the DNA matches it firmly. The size field is filled for only some rows; it gives once, few, many or a size class.

v_call	d_call	cdr3_length	clone_size	j_call	cdr3_nt	cdr3_aa
TRBV5-1	TRBD2	14	-	TRBJ2-5	TGCGCCAGCAGCTCTGGACTAGCCCCTGAGACCCAGTACTTC	CASSSGLAPETQYF
TRBV27	TRBD2	15	-	TRBJ2-7	TGTGCCAGCAGTCCCACCTTAGCGGGGGGGCTCGAGCAGTACTTC	CASSPTLAGGLEQYF
TRBV5-5	-	13	-	TRBJ1-2	TGTGCCAGCAGCTCGGACAGTAACTATGGCTACACCTTC	CASSSDSNYGYTF
TRBV27	TRBD1	14	-	TRBJ2-7	TGTGCCAGCGCCCCGGGGACAGGGCCTTTCGAGCAGTACTTC	CASAPGTGPFEQYF
TRBV5-3	TRBD1	14	few	TRBJ1-4	TGTGCCAGAAGCTTGACAGGGGGCTTTGAAAAACTGTTTTTT	CARSLTGGFEKLFF
TRBV9	-	16	-	TRBJ2-3	TGTGCCAGCAGCGTAGAGGAGGGTGGGGTTTTGGATACGCAGTATTTT	CASSVEEGGVLDTQYF
TRBV6-1	-	14	-	TRBJ2-7	TGTGCCAGCAGTGAGGACTACCAGGGCGGTGAGCAGTACTTC	CASSEDYQGGEQYF
TRBV19	TRBD2	16	-	TRBJ2-1	TGTGCCAGTAGTATAGGATCACTAGCGGACTACAATGAGCAGTTCTTC	CASSIGSLADYNEQFF
TRBV11-3	-	13	-	TRBJ2-3	TGTGCCAGCAGCTTAGTCGGTGCAGATACGCAGTATTTT	CASSLVGADTQYF
TRBV5-8	TRBD1	17	-	TRBJ1-5	TGTGCCAGCAGCTTGGTGGGGACAGGGGGCTTTTATCAGCCCCAGCATTTT	CASSLVGTGGFYQPQHF
TRBV6-5	TRBD1	15	-	TRBJ2-3	TGTGCCAGCAGTTCCGGGACAGGGGGCACAGATACGCAGTATTTT	CASSSGTGGTDTQYF
TRBV19	-	15	-	TRBJ2-6	TGTGCCAGTAGTATTATGAGTACCGGGGCCAACGTCCTGACTTTC	CASSIMSTGANVLTF
TRBV7-2	-	13	-	TRBJ2-7	TGTGCCAGCAGCCTCACGGGGAGCGGCGAGCAGTACTTC	CASSLTGSGEQYF
TRBV11-2	-	17	-	TRBJ2-3	TGTGCCAGCAGCTTAACGGTTATGGGGGGTCTAACAGATACGCAGTATTTT	CASSLTVMGGLTDTQYF
TRBV13	-	13	-	TRBJ1-1	TGTGCCAGCAGCTTAGCAGAGAACACTGAAGCTTTCTTT	CASSLAENTEAFF
TRBV6-5	-	14	-	TRBJ1-1	TGTGCCAGCAGTCTGAGACAGGTGCGGACTGAAGCTTTCTTT	CASSLRQVRTEAFF
TRBV7-8	-	14	-	TRBJ2-7	TGTGCCAGCAGCTTGGGAGCCAGTGGGTACGAGCAGTACTTC	CASSLGASGYEQYF
TRBV27	-	15	-	TRBJ2-7	TGTGCCAGCAGTTTATCCTTACAGGGCAGGTACGAGCAGTACTTC	CASSLSLQGRYEQYF
TRBV27	-	14	-	TRBJ2-7	TGTGCCAGCCATGGACATGATAATTCCTACGAGCAGTACTTC	CASHGHDNSYEQYF
TRBV5-6	TRBD1	18	-	TRBJ2-3	TGTGCCAGCAGCTTGGAAGGTTTCGGGACAGGGGGGTCAGATACGCAGTATTTT	CASSLEGFGTGGSDTQYF
TRBV7-2	-	15	-	TRBJ2-2	TGTGCCAGCAGCTTATCCGCCGGTCCCACCGGGGAGCTGTTTTTT	CASSLSAGPTGELFF
TRBV11-2	TRBD2	15	-	TRBJ2-5	TGTGCCAGCAGCTTTCCTAGCGGGGGAAGAGAGACCCAGTACTTC	CASSFPSGGRETQYF
TRBV5-1	-	15	-	TRBJ1-6	TGCGCCAGCAGCTTGGCCCGTCAGATAAATTCACCCCTCCACTTT	CASSLARQINSPLHF
TRBV5-4	TRBD1	16	-	TRBJ1-4	TGTGCCAGCAGCTTGGGAGGGGGCCGAACTAATGAAAAACTGTTTTTT	CASSLGGGRTNEKLFF
TRBV6-6	TRBD1	15	-	TRBJ1-6	TGTGCCAGCAGTTACTCGGGACAGGGGGATTCACCCCTCCACTTT	CASSYSGQGDSPLHF
TRBV11-2	TRBD1	16	-	TRBJ2-7	TGTGCCAGCAGCCGAGCTGGACAGGGGGCCTCCTACGAGCAGTACTTC	CASSRAGQGASYEQYF
TRBV7-9	TRBD2	14	-	TRBJ2-3	TGTGCCAGCAGTCCTAGCGGGGGCACAGATACGCAGTATTTT	CASSPSGGTDTQYF
TRBV27	-	14	-	TRBJ1-5	TGTGCCAGCAGTTTTGGCGGATTCAATCAGCCCCAGCATTTT	CASSFGGFNQPQHF
TRBV6-6	TRBD2	14	once	TRBJ2-5	TGTGCCAGCACCCTTAGCGGGGAGCAAGAGACCCAGTACTTC	CASTLSGEQETQYF
TRBV3-1/TRBV3-2	TRBD2	15	-	TRBJ2-5	TGTGCCAGCAGCCAGGGACTAGCGGGGGAAGAGACCCAGTACTTC	CASSQGLAGEETQYF
TRBV28	TRBD1	13	-	TRBJ2-5	TGTGCCAGTGGACAGGGGGTTGAAGAGACCCAGTACTTC	CASGQGVEETQYF
TRBV11-1	-	15	-	TRBJ2-5	TGTGCCAGCAGCAACCTGGACAGATTCGTGGAGACCCAGTACTTC	CASSNLDRFVETQYF
TRBV12-3/TRBV12-4	-	13	-	TRBJ1-1	TGTGCCAGCAGCATTACAGTAAACACTGAAGCTTTCTTT	CASSITVNTEAFF
TRBV6-2/TRBV6-3	-	15	-	TRBJ1-6	TGTGCCAGCAGTTACTGGGGACTCTATAATTCACCCCTCCACTTT	CASSYWGLYNSPLHF
TRBV11-3	-	15	-	TRBJ2-2	TGTGCCAGCAGCTTAACGGGGGTCTCGACCGGGGAGCTGTTTTTT	CASSLTGVSTGELFF
TRBV5-5	TRBD1	15	once	TRBJ1-1	TGTGCCAGCAGAAAGGGGGACAGGGAGGGGACTGAAGCTTTCTTT	CASRKGDREGTEAFF
TRBV24-1	TRBD2	17	-	TRBJ2-3	TGTGCCACCAGTGATCGAACTGGACTAGCGGGGGCAGATACGCAGTATTTT	CATSDRTGLAGADTQYF